Listed below are T cell receptor beta chains from one sample, sequenced in a study of cytomegalovirus exposure and HLA in healthy donors. TCRdb's table, derived via immunoSEQ multiplex PCR, lists solely in-frame clones and lacks some. Among some 190,000 clones, more than 75% were seen once, and the ten largest hold around 3.5%. The specimen was PBMCs. These receptors came from a man aged 35 to 55 in good health and CMV-seropositive. CDR3s include the opening cysteine and the closing phenylalanine or tryptophan. A D gene is named only where the DNA matches it firmly. Some rows have no size entry. The others give once, few or many, or a class for an expanded clone.

j_gene: TRBJ2-5; d_gene: TRBD2; abundance: -; v_gene: TRBV5-4; CDR3nt: TGTGCCAGCAGCGCCGGATCTCGCGGGGGGGAAGAGACCCAGTACTTC; CDR3aa: CASSAGSRGGEETQYF
j_gene: TRBJ2-7; d_gene: TRBD1; abundance: -; v_gene: TRBV4-2; CDR3nt: TGTGCCAGCAGCCAAGGGGACAGGACCTACGAGCAGTACTTC; CDR3aa: CASSQGDRTYEQYF
j_gene: TRBJ2-1; d_gene: -; abundance: -; v_gene: TRBV7-3; CDR3nt: TGTGCCAGCAGCCGAGGGCCAGCGGAATACAATGAGCAGTTCTTC; CDR3aa: CASSRGPAEYNEQFF
j_gene: TRBJ1-4; d_gene: -; abundance: few; v_gene: TRBV6-1; CDR3nt: TGTGCCAGCAGTGAACGGCGAAGCCCAGGGTCGGGAAAACTGTTTTTT; CDR3aa: CASSERRSPGSGKLFF
j_gene: TRBJ2-7; d_gene: -; abundance: -; v_gene: TRBV2; CDR3nt: TGTGCCGAAGGGGTAGGGTACGAGCAGTACTTC; CDR3aa: CAEGVGYEQYF
j_gene: TRBJ2-1; d_gene: -; abundance: -; v_gene: TRBV18; CDR3nt: TGTGCCAGCTCACCCGTCACGAGCTCCTACAATGAGCAGTTCTTC; CDR3aa: CASSPVTSSYNEQFF
j_gene: TRBJ2-2; d_gene: TRBD2; abundance: -; v_gene: TRBV4-2; CDR3nt: TGTGCCAGCAGCCAAGATGGCGCTAGCGGGACTTCGAACACCGGGGAGCTGTTTTTT; CDR3aa: CASSQDGASGTSNTGELFF
j_gene: TRBJ2-5; d_gene: TRBD2; abundance: -; v_gene: TRBV4-1; CDR3nt: TGCGCCAGCAGCCAGGTTGGACTAGCGGGTCTTCAAGAGACCCAGTACTTC; CDR3aa: CASSQVGLAGLQETQYF
j_gene: TRBJ1-3; d_gene: -; abundance: -; v_gene: TRBV10-3; CDR3nt: TGTGCCAGCAGTTACTCTGGGAGCTCTGGAAACACCATATATTTT; CDR3aa: CASSYSGSSGNTIYF
j_gene: TRBJ2-6; d_gene: -; abundance: -; v_gene: TRBV7-9; CDR3nt: TGTGCCACCAGCCCGGCGGGGTTAACCTCTGGGGCCAACGTCCTGACTTTC; CDR3aa: CATSPAGLTSGANVLTF
j_gene: TRBJ2-1; d_gene: TRBD2; abundance: -; v_gene: TRBV4-2; CDR3nt: TGTGCCAGCACCCTGGCGATCGGTGCGGGAGCGGGTGAGCAGTTCTTC; CDR3aa: CASTLAIGAGAGEQFF
j_gene: TRBJ1-6; d_gene: TRBD1; abundance: -; v_gene: TRBV14; CDR3nt: TGTGCCAGCAGCCAAGGGACCGGGACAGCCTCCCACTTT; CDR3aa: CASSQGTGTASHF
j_gene: TRBJ2-2; d_gene: TRBD2; abundance: -; v_gene: TRBV7-8; CDR3nt: TGTGCCAGCAGTACTAGCGGGGGGTTCACCGGGGAGCTGTTTTTT; CDR3aa: CASSTSGGFTGELFF
j_gene: TRBJ1-2; d_gene: TRBD1; abundance: once; v_gene: TRBV7-3; CDR3nt: TGTGCCAGCAGCCTAGCAGGGGGCGATGGCTACACCTTC; CDR3aa: CASSLAGGDGYTF
j_gene: TRBJ2-2; d_gene: -; abundance: once; v_gene: TRBV2; CDR3nt: TGTGCCAGCAGTGAAGCGCTTCTAGGGGGTCCTGTGTTTTTT; CDR3aa: CASSEALLGGPVFF
j_gene: TRBJ1-1; d_gene: -; abundance: once; v_gene: TRBV5-1; CDR3nt: TGCGCCAGCAGCTTGGGGGGCGGGACCCTTGGAGAAGCTTTCTTT; CDR3aa: CASSLGGGTLGEAFF
j_gene: TRBJ2-1; d_gene: TRBD1; abundance: few; v_gene: TRBV27; CDR3nt: TGTGCCAGCAGTATTAGCCGGGACAGGGGCTCCTACAATGAGCAGTTCTTC; CDR3aa: CASSISRDRGSYNEQFF
j_gene: TRBJ2-1; d_gene: TRBD1; abundance: -; v_gene: TRBV7-8; CDR3nt: TGTGCCAGCAGGCAGGGGGAGAGCTCCTACAATGAGCAGTTCTTC; CDR3aa: CASRQGESSYNEQFF
j_gene: TRBJ1-1; d_gene: -; abundance: -; v_gene: TRBV10-1; CDR3nt: TGCGCCAGCAGTGTAGCTATGAACACTGAAGCTTTCTTT; CDR3aa: CASSVAMNTEAFF